The rows below give T cell receptor beta chains drawn from one sample of a study of cytomegalovirus exposure and HLA in healthy donors. The repertoire was sequenced with immunoSEQ multiplex PCR; TCRdb's copy has only in-frame clones and lacks some. This table holds some 130,000 clones, 55% to 75% found once. Sequencing was done on a sample of PBMCs. These receptors all stem from a young man in good health and CMV-seropositive. Each CDR3 is given without its conserved first and last residue. Size is omitted from some rows. Given values are once, few, many or a class for expanded clones.

V,J,size,CDR3
TRBV11-3,TRBJ2-3,.,ASSFTRTDTQY
TRBV14,TRBJ2-7,.,ASSQERMARFYEQY
TRBV5-1,TRBJ1-1,.,ASSLANGGEAF
TRBV7-9,TRBJ1-1,.,ASSLLTGTEAF
TRBV10-3,TRBJ2-2,.,AIRTDREEVGELF
TRBV19,TRBJ1-2,once,ASSITGGHYGYT
TRBV28,TRBJ2-7,.,ASSLQGGTYEQY
TRBV5-4,TRBJ2-7,.,ASSDRTSGTEQY
TRBV5-4,TRBJ2-1,.,ASSVPGLADNEQF
TRBV5-1,TRBJ2-7,.,ASSFGVKSYEQY
TRBV20-1,TRBJ2-7,.,SAWSSHEQY
TRBV6-1,TRBJ1-2,.,ASTETGNYGYT
TRBV29-1,TRBJ2-2,.,SVIQGSNTGELF
TRBV7-9,TRBJ2-7,few,ASSFELRYEQY
TRBV11-1,TRBJ2-1,.,ASSLPTGSHEQF
TRBV18,TRBJ2-2,few,ASSLGQGFSTGELF
TRBV5-1,TRBJ2-2,few,ASSPWRTGELF
TRBV2,TRBJ2-5,.,ASNKQGGETQY
TRBV7-8,TRBJ2-1,.,ASSLVREGPYNEQF
TRBV9,TRBJ2-3,.,ASSKSSGSPDTQY
TRBV25-1,TRBJ2-3,.,ASSDVTSSTDTQY
TRBV5-1,TRBJ1-4,.,ASSLVQGAPTNEKLF
TRBV6-1,TRBJ2-2,.,ASSEGGTIELF
TRBV29-1,TRBJ1-3,.,SVDLQTGNTIY
TRBV7-2,TRBJ1-1,once,ASSPDSWVTEAF
TRBV19,TRBJ1-1,many,ASSWLDRETEAF
TRBV5-6,TRBJ1-1,few,ASSLGADIYTEAF
TRBV28,TRBJ2-1,.,ASSFLGREDEQF
TRBV28,TRBJ1-2,.,ASSSDKNALGYT
TRBV10-3,TRBJ2-7,.,AISPTGIGYEQY
TRBV9,TRBJ2-5,.,ASSVYSGQETQY
TRBV5-4,TRBJ2-1,.,ASSLGTTSGNEQF
TRBV9,TRBJ2-2,.,ASSTAGGPRGGELF
TRBV6-5,TRBJ1-2,.,ASSPLGGARGYT
TRBV2,TRBJ2-7,few,ASGGQSYEQY
TRBV29-1,TRBJ2-1,few,SVAGGRGEQF
TRBV7-6,TRBJ2-2,.,ASSFTSGIGELF
TRBV5-6,TRBJ2-3,.,ASSPGPMRGGDTQY
TRBV25-1,TRBJ1-4,once,ASSDPGGTGEKLF
TRBV19,TRBJ2-1,once,ASTPGWAGNNEQF
TRBV5-5,TRBJ1-5,.,ASSLWDRGNQPQH
TRBV27,TRBJ1-6,.,ASSQDRAASPLH
TRBV19,TRBJ2-1,few,ASSIIGTESNEQF
TRBV9,TRBJ1-5,few,ASRDTPSNQPQH
TRBV19,TRBJ2-5,few,ARPLTSGQETQY